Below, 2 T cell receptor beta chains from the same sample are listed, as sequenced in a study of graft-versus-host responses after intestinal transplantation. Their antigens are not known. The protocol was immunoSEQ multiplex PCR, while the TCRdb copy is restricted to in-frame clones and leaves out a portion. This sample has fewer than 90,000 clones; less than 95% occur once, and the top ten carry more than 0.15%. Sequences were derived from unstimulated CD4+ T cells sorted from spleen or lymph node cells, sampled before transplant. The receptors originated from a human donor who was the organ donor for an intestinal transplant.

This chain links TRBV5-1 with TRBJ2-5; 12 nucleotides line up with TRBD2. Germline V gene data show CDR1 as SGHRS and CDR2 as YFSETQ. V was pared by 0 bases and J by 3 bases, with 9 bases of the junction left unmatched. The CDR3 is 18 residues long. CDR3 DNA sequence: TGCGCCAGCAGCTTGGATGAGCTAGCGGGGGGGCTGGAAGAGACCCAGTACTTC. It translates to CASSLDELAGGLEETQYF.

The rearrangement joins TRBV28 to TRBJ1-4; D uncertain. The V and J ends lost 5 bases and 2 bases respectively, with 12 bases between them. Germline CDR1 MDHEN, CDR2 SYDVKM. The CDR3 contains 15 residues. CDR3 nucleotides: TGTGCCAGCAGTGGGTATAAAGCGACTAATGAAAAACTGTTTTTT. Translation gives CASSGYKATNEKLFF.